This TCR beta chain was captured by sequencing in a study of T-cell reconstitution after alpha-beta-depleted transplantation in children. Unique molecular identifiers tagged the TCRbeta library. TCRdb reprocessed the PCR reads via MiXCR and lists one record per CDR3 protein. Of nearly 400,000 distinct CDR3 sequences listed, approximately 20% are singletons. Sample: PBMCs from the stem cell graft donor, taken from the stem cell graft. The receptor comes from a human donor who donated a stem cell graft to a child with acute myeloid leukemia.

This CDR3 reads CASRPTWSSYNEQFF. The CDR3 DNA sequence: TGTGCCAGCAGACCTACTTGGAGCTCCTACAATGAGCAGTTCTTC. This chain uses TRBV12-3 or TRBV12-4 with TRBJ2-1, with D hard to call. Trimming removed 6 bases from V and 0 bases from J, with 12 bases in between. The CDR3 length is 15 residues.